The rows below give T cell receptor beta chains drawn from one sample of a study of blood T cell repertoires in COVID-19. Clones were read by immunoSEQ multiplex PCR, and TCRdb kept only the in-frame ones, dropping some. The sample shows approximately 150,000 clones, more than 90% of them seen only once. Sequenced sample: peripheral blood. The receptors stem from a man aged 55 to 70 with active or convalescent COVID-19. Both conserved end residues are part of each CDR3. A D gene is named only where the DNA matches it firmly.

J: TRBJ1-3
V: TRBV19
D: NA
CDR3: CASRRPRGSSGNTIYF
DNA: TGTGCCAGTAGACGCCCCCGGGGTAGCTCTGGAAACACCATATATTTT

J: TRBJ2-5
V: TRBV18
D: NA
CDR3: CASSPLFRGETQYF
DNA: TGTGCCAGCTCACCGCTCTTCCGCGGGGAGACCCAGTACTTC

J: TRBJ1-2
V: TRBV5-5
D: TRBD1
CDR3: CASSLAPGQGAYGYTF
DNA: TGTGCCAGCAGCTTGGCCCCGGGACAGGGAGCCTATGGCTACACCTTC

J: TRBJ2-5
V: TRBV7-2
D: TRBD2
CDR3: CASSSWGSGGETQYF
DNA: TGTGCCAGCAGCTCGTGGGGGAGCGGGGGAGAGACCCAGTACTTC

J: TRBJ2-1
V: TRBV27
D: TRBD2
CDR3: CASSLGSGRSSYNEQFF
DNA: TGTGCCAGCAGTCTTGGAAGCGGGAGGTCCTCCTACAATGAGCAGTTCTTC

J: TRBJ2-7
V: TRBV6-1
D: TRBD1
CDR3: CASSEPGRGYEQYF
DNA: TGTGCCAGCAGTGAACCGGGCAGGGGGTACGAGCAGTACTTC

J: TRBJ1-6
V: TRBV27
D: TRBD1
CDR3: CASSPWTGGKALHF
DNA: TGTGCCAGCAGTCCGTGGACAGGGGGTAAGGCCCTCCACTTT

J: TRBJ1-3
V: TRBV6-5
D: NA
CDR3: CASSRSTGTGNTIYF
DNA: TGTGCCAGCAGTCGTTCGACAGGTACCGGAAACACCATATATTTT

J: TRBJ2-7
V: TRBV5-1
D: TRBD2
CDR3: CASSGIAGGPLKQYF
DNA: TGCGCCAGCAGCGGTATAGCGGGAGGGCCGTTAAAGCAGTACTTC

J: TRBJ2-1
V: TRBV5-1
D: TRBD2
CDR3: CASSKTSGSTPGNEQFF
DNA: TGCGCCAGCAGCAAAACTAGCGGGAGCACACCGGGGAATGAGCAGTTCTTC

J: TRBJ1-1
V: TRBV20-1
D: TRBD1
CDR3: CSASRGRQGILDTEAFF
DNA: TGCAGTGCTAGTCGAGGGAGACAGGGGATCTTGGACACTGAAGCTTTCTTT

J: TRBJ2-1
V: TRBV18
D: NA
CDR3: CASSSFRVGNEQFF
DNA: TGTGCCAGCTCAAGTTTCAGGGTGGGCAATGAGCAGTTCTTC

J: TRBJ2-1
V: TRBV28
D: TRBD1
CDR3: CASSLRDRGGNEQFF
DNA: TGTGCCAGCAGTTTACGGGACAGGGGAGGCAATGAGCAGTTCTTC

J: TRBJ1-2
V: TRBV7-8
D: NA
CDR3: CASSLVGGTNGYTF
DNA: TGTGCCAGCAGCTTAGTTGGGGGCACGAATGGCTACACCTTC

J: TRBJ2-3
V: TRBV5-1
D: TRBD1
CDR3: CASSLPGQGNPDTQYF
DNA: TGCGCCAGCAGCTTACCGGGACAGGGGAACCCAGATACGCAGTATTTT

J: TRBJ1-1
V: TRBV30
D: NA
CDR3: CAWNWGGNTEAFF
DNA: TGTGCCTGGAATTGGGGGGGGAACACTGAAGCTTTCTTT

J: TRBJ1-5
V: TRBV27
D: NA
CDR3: CASSFEGNQPQHF
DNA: TGTGCCAGCAGTTTTGAGGGCAATCAGCCCCAGCATTTT

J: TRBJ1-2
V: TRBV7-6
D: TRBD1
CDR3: CASSLGTGAYGYTF
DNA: TGTGCCAGCAGCTTAGGGACAGGCGCCTATGGCTACACCTTC